The present T cell receptor (beta chain) was sequenced within a study of CD8 T cells in Susac syndrome. Reverse transcription of roughly 0.5 to 1 ug RNA used random hexamers. With immunoSEQ multiplex PCR, TCR beta CDR3 was amplified across 54 Vbeta and 13 Jbeta. TCRdb redid the calling of the immunoSEQ multiplex PCR reads with MiXCR, one entry per CDR3 protein. Counted here are 250,000 to 350,000 distinct CDR3 sequences, around 90% occurring once; the ten biggest clones make up roughly 0.059%. Sequencing of TCR beta, carried out with a high-throughput approach, was applied to CD8+ and CD4+ T cells from the blood. Patients with stable or active relapsing-remitting disease, all of them treatment-naive, made up the multiple sclerosis controls. TEMRA cells were enriched by FACS, while CD8+ and CD4+ T cells were obtained through a negative isolation that was performed magnetically. This clonotype showed up just once.

Germline CDR1 reads SQVTM; CDR2 reads ANQGSEA. The length of the CDR3 is 13 residues. Germline trimming cut 4 bases from V and 5 bases from J; bases unmatched to any gene: 3. The sequence derives from a human donor with multiple sclerosis. J is TRBJ2-5 and V is TRBV29-1, with TRBD2 matching over 11 bases. Material: CD4+ T cells from PBMCs. CDR3 sequence: CSVASGGPETQYF. Written as DNA, the CDR3 is TGCAGCGTTGCTAGCGGGGGGCCGGAGACCCAGTACTTC.